A selection of T cell receptor beta chains follows, all from one sample in a study of control samples from healthy donors and cancer patients. Sequencing was performed with immunoSEQ multiplex PCR; in TCRdb, only in-frame clones are kept and a portion is missing. The profile shows 50,000 or so clones, 85% to 95% of them singletons. Specimen: blood. These receptors were obtained from a man aged 25-40 years in good health. Each CDR3 is given with its conserved first and last residue. Fields, in order: J gene, V gene, clone size, D gene, CDR3 DNA, CDR3 protein. The D gene is left open where the match is weak. The listing skips clone size in some rows; elsewhere it reads once, few, many or a size class.

TRBJ2-6 TRBV5-1 . TRBD1 TGCGCCAACACGTCCCGGGACAGAGGATTCTCTGGGGCCAACGTCCTGACTTTC CANTSRDRGFSGANVLTF
TRBJ1-1 TRBV5-1 . . TGCGCCAGCAGCCCGGGAGTCGGGGTAGGAACTGAAGCTTTCTTT CASSPGVGVGTEAFF
TRBJ1-1 TRBV11-2 . TRBD1 TGTGCCAGCAGCCAATTACAGGGGGCGCACACTGAAGCTTTCTTT CASSQLQGAHTEAFF
TRBJ2-2 TRBV6-2/TRBV6-3 . . TGTGCCAGCAGTCGATTCTCGGGGGCCGGGGAGCTGTTTTTT CASSRFSGAGELFF
TRBJ1-1 TRBV15 . TRBD1 TGTGCCACCAGCAGAGATCGAGGGACAGGAATGAACACTGAAGCTTTCTTT CATSRDRGTGMNTEAFF
TRBJ2-5 TRBV2 . . TGTGCCAGCAGGGAAGGCTATCAAGAGACCCAGTACTTC CASREGYQETQYF
TRBJ2-5 TRBV5-1 . TRBD1 TGCGCCAGCAGCAGAACAGGGGGCTTGGGGGAGACCCAGTACTTC CASSRTGGLGETQYF
TRBJ2-7 TRBV9 . TRBD1 TGTGCCAGCAGCTTAGCTCGGGGCCCGGGACAGGGGATTTACGAGCAGTACTTC CASSLARGPGQGIYEQYF
TRBJ2-2 TRBV3-1/TRBV3-2 . . TGTGCCAGCAGCCGTCATGACACCGGGGAGCTGTTTTTT CASSRHDTGELFF
TRBJ2-5 TRBV28 . . TGTGCCAGCAGCCGGGGACAACAAGAGACCCAGTACTTC CASSRGQQETQYF
TRBJ2-3 TRBV2 . TRBD2 TGTGCCAGCAGTCGCATCCCCGGGGCTAGCGGAGATACGCAGTATTTT CASSRIPGASGDTQYF
TRBJ2-7 TRBV5-1 . . TGCGCCAGCTCACTTCAGACAGCCTACGAGCAGTACTTC CASSLQTAYEQYF
TRBJ2-1 TRBV11-1 once . TGTGCCAGCAGCTTAGACCGCAATGAGCAGTTCTTC CASSLDRNEQFF
TRBJ2-1 TRBV5-1 . TRBD2 TGCGCCAGCAGCTCTCAACTAGCGGGACTCTACAATGAGCAGTTCTTC CASSSQLAGLYNEQFF
TRBJ2-7 TRBV27 . . TGTGCCAGCAGTTTGAGAGAAACCTACGAGCAGTACTTC CASSLRETYEQYF
TRBJ2-7 TRBV6-5 . TRBD2 TGTGCCAGCAGTTACTCGACTAGCGGGACCTACGAGCAGTACTTC CASSYSTSGTYEQYF
TRBJ2-3 TRBV7-2 . . TGTGCCAGCAGCTTAGCGGCAGATACGCAGTATTTT CASSLAADTQYF
TRBJ1-2 TRBV7-2 . . TGTGCCAGCAGCTTAGCCCTCGGAGGGGGCTATGGCTACACCTTC CASSLALGGGYGYTF
TRBJ2-3 TRBV6-4 . . TGTGCCAGCAGTGAGGCAGGGGCTATGACAGATACGCAGTATTTT CASSEAGAMTDTQYF
TRBJ2-7 TRBV18 . . TGTGCCAGCTCACCACGGGGTATCGAGCAGTACTTC CASSPRGIEQYF
TRBJ2-3 TRBV12-5 . TRBD2 TGTGCTAGTTCAGGGCTAGCGGGAGCAGATACGCAGTATTTT CASSGLAGADTQYF
TRBJ2-7 TRBV27 . TRBD2 TGTGCCAGCAGTCCCACCCTAGCGGGAGGGCCCTACGAGCAGTACTTC CASSPTLAGGPYEQYF
TRBJ1-2 TRBV5-6 . TRBD1 TGTGCCAGCAGCTTGGTGGGGACAGGGTCCTACACCTTC CASSLVGTGSYTF
TRBJ1-1 TRBV30 . . TGTGCCTGGAGTGTGTCGGTGGTTGGGTCCGCTTTCTTT CAWSVSVVGSAFF
TRBJ2-2 TRBV7-7 . . TGTGCTAGCAGCGACGCCTTTGCCGCGAACACCGGGGAGCTGTTTTTT CASSDAFAANTGELFF
TRBJ1-5 TRBV28 . TRBD1 TGTGCCAGCGGGGACAGCTTTAGGGGCAATCAGCCCCAGCATTTT CASGDSFRGNQPQHF
TRBJ1-2 TRBV7-2 . . TGTGCCAGCAGCAGAGTGGGGTTAAATGGCTACACCTTC CASSRVGLNGYTF
TRBJ1-5 TRBV7-9 . . TGTGCCAGCAGCCTTGACAGGAGCAATCAGCCCCAGCATTTT CASSLDRSNQPQHF
TRBJ2-2 TRBV5-1 once . TGCGCCAGCGGGGCGGGGAATAGGAACACCGGGGAGCTGTTTTTT CASGAGNRNTGELFF
TRBJ2-6 TRBV19 . . TGTGCCAGTAGTTTCTCTGGGGCCAACGTCCTGACTTTC CASSFSGANVLTF
TRBJ1-1 TRBV18 . . TGTGCCAGCTCACCACGGGCGACAGAGAACACTGAAGCTTTCTTT CASSPRATENTEAFF
TRBJ1-2 TRBV6-1 . . TGTGCCAGCAGTGAAGCACGGGGGGTGGATAACTATGGCTACACCTTC CASSEARGVDNYGYTF
TRBJ1-3 TRBV27 . . TGTGCCAGCAGTTTATCGGGGGCTGGAAACACCATATATTTT CASSLSGAGNTIYF
TRBJ2-7 TRBV4-1 once . TGCGCCAGCAGCCAAGAAGGCCAATTCGAGCAGTACTTC CASSQEGQFEQYF
TRBJ2-3 TRBV5-1 . TRBD2 TGCGCCAGCAGCGCCCAAGCGGGAGGAATCACAGATACGCAGTATTTT CASSAQAGGITDTQYF
TRBJ1-1 TRBV18 . TRBD1 TGTGCCAGCTCACCTGAGGGGGCAAGAAACACTGAAGCTTTCTTT CASSPEGARNTEAFF
TRBJ2-7 TRBV5-1 once TRBD2 TGCGCCAGCAGTTGGACTAGCGGCTACGAGCAGTACTTC CASSWTSGYEQYF
TRBJ1-2 TRBV2 . . TGTGCCAGCAGAAATTTACAGGGAATCTATGGCTACACCTTC CASRNLQGIYGYTF
TRBJ1-1 TRBV2 . . TGTGCCAGCAGTCTCCGGGGGCCGACTGAAGCTTTCTTT CASSLRGPTEAFF
TRBJ2-1 TRBV6-1 . TRBD2 TGTGCCAGCAGTGAATCCCCTAGCGGGAGGCAGAATGAGCAGTTCTTC CASSESPSGRQNEQFF
TRBJ1-2 TRBV19 . . TGTGCCAGTAGTTTTCTGAGGGTCGCTGGCTACACCTTC CASSFLRVAGYTF
TRBJ2-7 TRBV24-1 once TRBD1 TGTGCCACCAGTGATCCGGGAGGACAGGGGAACAACCTCTACTACGAGCAGTACTTC CATSDPGGQGNNLYYEQYF
TRBJ2-7 TRBV28 . . TGTGCCAGCAGTTTCAGCTATTCCTGGTTAAGCTCCTACGAGCAGTACTTC CASSFSYSWLSSYEQYF
TRBJ1-2 TRBV30 . . TGTGCCTGTAGGCTGGCCAGGGATGGCTACACCTTC CACRLARDGYTF
TRBJ2-1 TRBV27 . TRBD2 TGTGCCAGCAGTTTCTTAGCGGGAGTGGACGGTGAGCAGTTCTTC CASSFLAGVDGEQFF